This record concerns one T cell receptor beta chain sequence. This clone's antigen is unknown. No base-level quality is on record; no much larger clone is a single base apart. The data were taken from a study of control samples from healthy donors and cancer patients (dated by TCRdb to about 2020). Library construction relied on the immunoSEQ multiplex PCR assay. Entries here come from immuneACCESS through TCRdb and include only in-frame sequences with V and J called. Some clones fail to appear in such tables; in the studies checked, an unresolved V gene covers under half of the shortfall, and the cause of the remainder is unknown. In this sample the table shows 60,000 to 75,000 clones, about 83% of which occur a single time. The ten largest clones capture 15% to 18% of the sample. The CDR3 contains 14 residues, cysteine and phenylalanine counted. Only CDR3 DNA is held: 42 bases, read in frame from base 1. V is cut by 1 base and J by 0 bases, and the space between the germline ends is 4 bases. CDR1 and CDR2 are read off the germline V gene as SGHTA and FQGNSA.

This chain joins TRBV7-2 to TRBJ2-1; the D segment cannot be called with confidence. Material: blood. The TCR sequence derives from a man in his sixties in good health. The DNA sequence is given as TGTGCCAGCAGCTTAGGGGGCTCCTACAATGAGCAGTTCTTC. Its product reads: CASSLGGSYNEQFF.